What follows describes a single T cell receptor beta chain. Its antigen is as yet unknown. The sample originates from a study of radiotherapy plus CTLA-4 blockade in lung cancer. The repertoire was sequenced with immunoSEQ multiplex PCR; TCRdb's copy has only in-frame clones and lacks some. The data show approximately 49,000 clones, with roughly 81% seen just once and 28% held by the top ten. The CDR3 runs 17 residues. The ends were cut back, 5 bases at V and 0 bases at J, with 17 bases in the middle. Germline V CDR1 and CDR2: MNHEY, SMNVEV (reference sequence). Overall study findings and caveats: The study found tumor-derived TCR clones expanded in blood after radiotherapy plus ipilimumab. Reports identified early blood T cell clone dynamics, with interferon-beta, as the best response predictor.

Focal radiation was given together with CTLA-4 blockade (ipilimumab) to patients with chemo-refractory metastatic non-small-cell lung cancer. V usage is TRBV27 and J usage is TRBJ2-1; possible D gene TRBD1, 6 bases. The source material was peripheral blood, sampled from a patient treated with radiotherapy plus ipilimumab. This clonotype was obtained from a human donor with non-small cell lung cancer whose response to radiotherapy plus ipilimumab could not be evaluated. The CDR3 nucleotides are TGTGCCAGCAGTCCCTATCGACAGGCTATCTCCTACAATGAGCAGTTCTTC. It codes for CASSPYRQAISYNEQFF.